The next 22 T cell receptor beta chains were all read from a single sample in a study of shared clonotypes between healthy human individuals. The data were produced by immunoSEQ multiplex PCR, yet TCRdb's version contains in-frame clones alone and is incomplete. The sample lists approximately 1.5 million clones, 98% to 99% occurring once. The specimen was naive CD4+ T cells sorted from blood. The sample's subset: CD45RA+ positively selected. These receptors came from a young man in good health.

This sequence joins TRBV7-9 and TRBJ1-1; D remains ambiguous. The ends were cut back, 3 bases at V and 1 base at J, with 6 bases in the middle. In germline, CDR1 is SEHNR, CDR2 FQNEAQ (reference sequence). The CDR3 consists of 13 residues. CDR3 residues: CASSFSWNTEAFF. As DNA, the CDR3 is TGTGCCAGCAGCTTTTCCTGGAACACTGAAGCTTTCTTT. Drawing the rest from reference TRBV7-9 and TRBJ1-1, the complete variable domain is DTGVSQNPRHKITKRGQNVTFRCDPISEHNRLYWYRQTLGQGPEFLTYFQNEAQLEKSRLLSDRFSAERPKGSFSTLEIQRTEQGDSAMYLCASSFSWNTEAFFGQGTRLTVV.

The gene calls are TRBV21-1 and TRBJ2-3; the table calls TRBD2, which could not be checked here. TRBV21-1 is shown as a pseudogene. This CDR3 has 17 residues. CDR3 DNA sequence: TGTGCCAGCAGCAAGAGCCAGCGCAGTCCTAGCACAGATACGCAGTATTTT. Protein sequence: CASSKSQRSPSTDTQYF.

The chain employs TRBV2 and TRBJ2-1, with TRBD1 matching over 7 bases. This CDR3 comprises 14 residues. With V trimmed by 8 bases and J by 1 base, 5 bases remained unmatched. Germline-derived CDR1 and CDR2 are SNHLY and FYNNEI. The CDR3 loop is CASEKQGSYNEQFF. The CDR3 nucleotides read TGTGCCAGCGAGAAACAGGGGTCCTACAATGAGCAGTTCTTC.

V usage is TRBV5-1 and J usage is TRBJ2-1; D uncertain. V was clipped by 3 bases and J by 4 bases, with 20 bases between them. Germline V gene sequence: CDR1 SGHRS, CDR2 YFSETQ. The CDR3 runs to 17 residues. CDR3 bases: TGCGCCAGCAGCTCCACCGCTCTGTTTCCTCCGTACAATGAGCAGTTCTTC. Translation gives CASSSTALFPPYNEQFF.

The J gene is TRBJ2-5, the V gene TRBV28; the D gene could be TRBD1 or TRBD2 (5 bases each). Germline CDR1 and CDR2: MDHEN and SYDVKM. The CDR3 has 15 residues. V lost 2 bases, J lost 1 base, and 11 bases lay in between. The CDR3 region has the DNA TGTGCCAGCAGTTTAGGGGGAGTGATCCAAGAGACCCAGTACTTC. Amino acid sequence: CASSLGGVIQETQYF.

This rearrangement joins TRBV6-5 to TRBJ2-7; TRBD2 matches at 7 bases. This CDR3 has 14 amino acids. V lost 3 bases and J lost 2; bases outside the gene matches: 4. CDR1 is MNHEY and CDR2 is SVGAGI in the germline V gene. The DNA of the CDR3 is TGTGCCAGCAGTTATATGCGGGGGACCTACGAGCAGTACTTC. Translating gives CASSYMRGTYEQYF.

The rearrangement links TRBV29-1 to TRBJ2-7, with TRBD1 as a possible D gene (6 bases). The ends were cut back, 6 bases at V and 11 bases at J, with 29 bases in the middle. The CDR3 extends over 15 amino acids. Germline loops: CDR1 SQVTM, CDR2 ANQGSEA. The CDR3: CSVASRFGGPSTEYF. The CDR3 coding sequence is TGCAGCGTCGCCTCCCGCTTTGGGGGCCCCTCTACCGAGTACTTC.

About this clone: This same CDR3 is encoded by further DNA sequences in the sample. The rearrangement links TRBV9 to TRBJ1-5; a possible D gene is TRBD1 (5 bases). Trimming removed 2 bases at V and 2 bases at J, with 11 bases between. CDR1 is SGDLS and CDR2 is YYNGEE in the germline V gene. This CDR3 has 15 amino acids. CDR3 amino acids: CASSVGGGGNQPQHF. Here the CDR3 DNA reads TGTGCCAGCAGCGTTGGGGGAGGAGGCAATCAGCCCCAGCATTTT.

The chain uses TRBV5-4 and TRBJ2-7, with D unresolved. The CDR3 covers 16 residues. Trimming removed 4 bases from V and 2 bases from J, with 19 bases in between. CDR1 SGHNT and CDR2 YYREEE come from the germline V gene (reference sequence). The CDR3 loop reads CASSPRFSIGPYEQYF. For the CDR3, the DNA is TGTGCCAGCAGCCCCCGGTTCTCGATCGGGCCCTACGAGCAGTACTTC.

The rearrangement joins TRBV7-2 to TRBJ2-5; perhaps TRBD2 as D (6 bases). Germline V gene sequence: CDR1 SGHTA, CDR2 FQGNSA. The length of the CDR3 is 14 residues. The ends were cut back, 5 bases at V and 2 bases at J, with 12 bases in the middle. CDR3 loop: CASSPWRDQETQYF. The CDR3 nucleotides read TGTGCCAGCAGCCCGTGGCGGGATCAAGAGACCCAGTACTTC.

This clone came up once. The DNA for the CDR3 is TGTGCCAGCTCACTTAAGTTAGCGGATACGCAGTATTTT. This encodes CASSLKLADTQYF. V usage is TRBV18 and J usage is TRBJ2-3; possible D gene TRBD2, 5 bases. This CDR3 contains 13 residues. The germline gives CDR1 KGHSH, CDR2 LQKENI. Trimming stripped 4 bases from V and 6 bases from J, with 11 bases between.

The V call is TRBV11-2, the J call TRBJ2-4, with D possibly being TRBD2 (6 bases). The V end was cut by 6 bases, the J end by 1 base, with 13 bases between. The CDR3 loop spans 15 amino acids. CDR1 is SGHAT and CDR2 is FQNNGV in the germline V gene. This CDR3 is CASRAGSSAKNIQYF. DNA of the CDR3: TGTGCCAGCAGGGCGGGGTCGTCGGCCAAAAACATTCAGTACTTC.

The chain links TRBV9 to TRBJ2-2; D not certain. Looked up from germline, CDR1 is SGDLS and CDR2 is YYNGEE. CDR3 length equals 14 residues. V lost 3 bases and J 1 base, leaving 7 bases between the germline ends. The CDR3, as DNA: TGTGCCAGCAGCGCCAATCAGAACACCGGGGAGCTGTTTTTT. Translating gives CASSANQNTGELFF.

CDR3 protein: CASSFTGQGTEAFF. DNA of the CDR3: TGCGCCAGCAGCTTCACCGGGCAGGGCACTGAAGCTTTCTTT. V is TRBV5-1 and J is TRBJ1-1; D is possibly TRBD1 (5 bases). V lost 2 bases to trimming and J lost 4 bases, with 12 bases between them. This CDR3 spans 14 amino acids. Germline-derived CDR1 and CDR2 are SGHRS and YFSETQ.

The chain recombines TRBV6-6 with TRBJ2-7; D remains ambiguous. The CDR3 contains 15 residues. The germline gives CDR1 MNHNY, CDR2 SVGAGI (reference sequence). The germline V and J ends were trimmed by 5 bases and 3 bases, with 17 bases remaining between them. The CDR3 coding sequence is TGTGCCAGCAGTCGTTTATTCGACCTAGTCTACGAGCAGTACTTC. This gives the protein CASSRLFDLVYEQYF.

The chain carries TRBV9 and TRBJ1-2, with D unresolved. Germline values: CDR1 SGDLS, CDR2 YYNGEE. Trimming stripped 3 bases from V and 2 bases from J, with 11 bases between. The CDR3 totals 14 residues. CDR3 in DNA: TGTGCCAGCAGCGCCCGGTTGGAGAACTATGGCTACACCTTC. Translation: CASSARLENYGYTF.

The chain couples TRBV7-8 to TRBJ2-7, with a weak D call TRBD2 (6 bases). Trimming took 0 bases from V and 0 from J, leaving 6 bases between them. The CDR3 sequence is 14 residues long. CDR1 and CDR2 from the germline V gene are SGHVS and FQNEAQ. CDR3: CASSLARDSYEQYF. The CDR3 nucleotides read TGTGCCAGCAGCTTAGCGCGGGACTCCTACGAGCAGTACTTC.

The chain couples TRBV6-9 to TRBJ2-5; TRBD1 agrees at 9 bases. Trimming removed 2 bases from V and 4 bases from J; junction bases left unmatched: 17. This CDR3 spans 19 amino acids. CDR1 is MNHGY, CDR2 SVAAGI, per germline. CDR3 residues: CASSYRGPGQGSLIETQYF. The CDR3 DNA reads TGTGCCAGCAGTTATCGGGGACCGGGACAGGGTAGTTTGATAGAGACCCAGTACTTC.

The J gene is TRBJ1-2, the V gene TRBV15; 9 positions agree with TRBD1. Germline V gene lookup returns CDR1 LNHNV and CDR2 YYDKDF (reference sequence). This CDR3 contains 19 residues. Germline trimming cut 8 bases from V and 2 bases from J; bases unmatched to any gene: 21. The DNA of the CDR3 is TGTGCCACCCAACCTAAACCGGGGGACAGGGTATGGGTCAACTATGGCTACACCTTC. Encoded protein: CATQPKPGDRVWVNYGYTF.

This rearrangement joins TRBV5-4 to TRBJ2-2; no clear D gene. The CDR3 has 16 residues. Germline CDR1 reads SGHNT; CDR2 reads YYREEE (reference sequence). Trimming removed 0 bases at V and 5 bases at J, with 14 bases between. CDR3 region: CASSLELQERTGELFF. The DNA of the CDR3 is TGTGCCAGCAGCTTGGAGTTGCAAGAACGGACCGGGGAGCTGTTTTTT.

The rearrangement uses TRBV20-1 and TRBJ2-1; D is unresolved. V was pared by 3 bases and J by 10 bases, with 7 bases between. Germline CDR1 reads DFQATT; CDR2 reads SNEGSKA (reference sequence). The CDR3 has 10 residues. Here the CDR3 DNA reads TGCAGTGCTAGTGAAGGGGAGCAGTTCTTC. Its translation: CSASEGEQFF.

The CDR3 bases are TGTGCCAGCAGCTTGCTTACAGCCCCCTACGAGCAGTACTTC. Protein sequence: CASSLLTAPYEQYF. The chain recombines TRBV5-4 with TRBJ2-7; no clear D gene. This CDR3 contains 14 residues. CDR1 SGHNT and CDR2 YYREEE come from the germline V gene (reference sequence). V gave up 1 base and J gave up 2 bases, with 10 bases separating them.